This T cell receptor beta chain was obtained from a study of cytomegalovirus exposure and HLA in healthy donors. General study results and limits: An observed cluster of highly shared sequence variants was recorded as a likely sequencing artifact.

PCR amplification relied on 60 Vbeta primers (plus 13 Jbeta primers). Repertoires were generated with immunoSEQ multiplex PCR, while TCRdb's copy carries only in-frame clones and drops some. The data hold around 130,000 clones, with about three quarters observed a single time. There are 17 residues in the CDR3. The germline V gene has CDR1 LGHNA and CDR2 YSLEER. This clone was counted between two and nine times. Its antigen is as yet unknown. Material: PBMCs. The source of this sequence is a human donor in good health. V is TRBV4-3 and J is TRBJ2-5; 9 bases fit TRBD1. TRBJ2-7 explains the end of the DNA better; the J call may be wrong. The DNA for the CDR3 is TGCGCCAGCAGCCAAGGCCGGCTGGGACAGGGTGTCGACGAGCAGTACTTC. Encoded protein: CASSQGRLGQGVDEQYF.